This TCR beta chain came from a study of T cells after yellow fever vaccination. The trim removed 3 bases at V and 4 bases at J, leaving 6 bases unmatched. There are 15 residues in the CDR3. Germline V lookup: CDR1 SGHRS, CDR2 YFSETQ. TCRdb used MiXCR to reprocess the 5' RACE reads, holding one entry per CDR3 protein. The sample includes under 700,000 distinct CDR3 sequences, roughly 17% of them seen just once. Study-level findings and limits: Once the booster was given, most primary-vaccination clones reappeared, at approximately 97% for CD4 and over 75% for CD8. Weaker overall, the secondary response nonetheless peaked faster (day 5 versus 15). Abundant contaminating clonotypes from the bulk population could appear in FACS-sorted repertoires. Just a small share of clonotypes turned up in the CD4 compartment as well as the CD8 compartment.

This clonotype was found many times. The antigen is not known. This clonotype was sampled from a man aged 18 to 30 who received the YFV17D yellow fever vaccine. The sequences come from PBMCs, collected around 5 days after the first yellow fever vaccination. The gene calls are TRBV5-1 and TRBJ1-2; TRBD1 matches 10 bases. This CDR3 is CASSSDRGLLYGYTF. In DNA form, the CDR3 reads TGCGCCAGCAGCTCAGACAGGGGGCTTCTCTATGGCTACACCTTC. Complete variable domain (other parts from reference TRBV5-1 and TRBJ1-2): KAGVTQTPRYLIKTRGQQVTLSCSPISGHRSVSWYQQTPGQGLQFLFEYFSETQRNKGNFPGRFSGRQFSNSRSEMNVSTLELGDSALYLCASSSDRGLLYGYTFGSGTRLTVV.